The 20 T cell receptor beta chains given below trace back to one sample, sequenced in a study of T cell responses to AZD1222 COVID-19 vaccine. Assay: immunoSEQ multiplex PCR; the TCRdb copy retains only in-frame clones and omits some. The data show about 190,000 clones, 80% to 95% seen once. The material was peripheral blood, obtained on day 0 of AZD1222 vaccination. Source of these receptors: an adult in good health.

This chain links TRBV6-5 with TRBJ1-3; no firm D call. V lost 8 bases and J lost 0, with 11 bases in between. Germline assignment: CDR1 MNHEY and CDR2 SVGAGI. The CDR3 is made up of 14 amino acids. CDR3 in DNA: TGTGCCAGCGCGGACCCAGACTCTGGAAACACCATATATTTT. This gives the protein CASADPDSGNTIYF.

The chain joins TRBV5-6 to TRBJ1-1; unclear D gene. Germline CDR1 SGHDT, CDR2 YYEEEE. This CDR3 has 12 amino acids. V was cut by 0 bases and J by 6 bases, with 6 bases left in between. The chain's CDR3 is CASSLVPAEAFF. The CDR3 DNA reads TGTGCCAGCAGCTTGGTACCAGCTGAAGCTTTCTTT.

The chain is built from TRBV7-2 and TRBJ1-6, with a tentative D call TRBD1 (6 bases). The CDR3 consists of 14 residues. Looked up from germline, CDR1 is SGHTA and CDR2 is FQGNSA. Trimming removed 1 base from V and 6 bases from J, with 7 bases in between. The CDR3 is CASSLDRVNSPLHF. Here the CDR3 DNA reads TGTGCCAGCAGCTTAGACAGGGTTAATTCACCCCTCCACTTT. The full variable domain, in which reference TRBV7-2 and TRBJ1-6 provide the parts outside the CDR3, is GAGVSQSPSNKVTEKGKDVELRCDPISGHTALYWYRQSLGQGLEFLIYFQGNSAPDKSGLPSDRFSAERTGGSVSTLTIQRTQQEDSAVYLCASSLDRVNSPLHFGNGTRLTVT.

This clone was picked up one time. The V call is TRBV19, the J call TRBJ1-1; 8 bases match TRBD1. Trimming at V came to 9 bases and at J to 1 base, leaving 10 bases not matched to a gene. This CDR3 has 15 residues. Germline V gene sequence: CDR1 LNHDA, CDR2 SQIVND (reference sequence). In nucleotides, the CDR3 is TGTGCCAGCGGGGGACAGGCCTCCGGGAACACTGAAGCTTTCTTT. As protein: CASGGQASGNTEAFF.

The chain recombines TRBV6-5 with TRBJ2-7, with a weak D call TRBD1 (6 bases). The CDR3 spans 14 residues. The V gene lost 5 bases and the J gene lost 1 base, with 12 bases spanning the gap. CDR1 is MNHEY, CDR2 SVGAGI, per germline. CDR3 sequence: CASSNDRLSYEQYF. The CDR3 DNA sequence: TGTGCCAGCAGTAACGACAGGTTATCCTACGAGCAGTACTTC.

V usage is TRBV7-9 and J usage is TRBJ1-1; D gene uncertain. Germline V gene lookup returns CDR1 SEHNR and CDR2 FQNEAQ (reference sequence). The V end lost 5 bases, the J end lost 11 bases, and 24 bases lay between the germline ends. The CDR3 has 15 residues. Written as DNA, the CDR3 is TGTGCCAGCAGCCCGACTGTCGAAGGAGGGATGGAGGCTTTCTTT. Encoded protein: CASSPTVEGGMEAFF.

This chain joins TRBV27 and TRBJ1-2; TRBD1 matches 9 bases. V trimming: 7 bases; J trimming: 2 bases; junction bases outside the gene matches: 11. CDR1 MNHEY and CDR2 SMNVEV come from the germline V gene (reference sequence). The CDR3 consists of 16 residues. CDR3 DNA sequence: TGTGCCAGCACCCTCGTGGGGGGACAGGGCAACTATGGCTACACCTTC. Translation: CASTLVGGQGNYGYTF.

This chain links TRBV19 with TRBJ1-1, with unresolved D. This CDR3 comprises 12 residues. CDR1 is LNHDA, CDR2 SQIVND, per germline (reference sequence). CDR3 sequence reads: CATRDMNTEAFF. For the CDR3, the DNA is TGTGCTACCCGCGACATGAACACTGAAGCTTTCTTT.

This clone was counted only a few times. The J gene is TRBJ1-1, the V gene TRBV11-3; D uncertain. CDR3 length equals 13 residues. Germline lookup yields CDR1 SGHNT and CDR2 YENEEA. V lost 0 bases and J 1 base, leaving 3 bases between the germline ends. CDR3 sequence (DNA): TGTGCCAGCAGCTTAGAAGGGAACACTGAAGCTTTCTTT. Amino acids: CASSLEGNTEAFF.

This chain uses TRBV5-5 with TRBJ1-2; D is unresolved. Germline V CDR1 and CDR2: SGHKS, YYEKEE (reference sequence). Trimming cost V 3 bases and J 0 bases, with 12 bases left between them. The CDR3 loop spans 15 amino acids. The CDR3 DNA reads as TGTGCCAGCAGCTCCGGACTCAATACTAACTATGGCTACACCTTC. It translates to CASSSGLNTNYGYTF.

V is TRBV7-6 and J is TRBJ1-3; D is ambiguous. The germline gives CDR1 SGHVS, CDR2 FNYEAQ. There are 15 residues in the CDR3. V dropped 4 bases and J dropped 2 bases, with 12 bases sitting between them. The CDR3 spells CASSSTWGTGNTIYF. As DNA, the CDR3 is TGTGCCAGCAGCTCAACTTGGGGAACTGGAAACACCATATATTTT.

The chain employs TRBV5-1 and TRBJ2-1; no definite D call. The V gene's germline CDR1 is SGHRS and CDR2 YFSETQ. The V end lost 4 bases, the J end lost 4 bases, and 6 bases lay between the germline ends. The CDR3 has 12 residues. CDR3 nucleotide sequence: TGCGCCAGCAGCCTAAATTACAATGAGCAGTTCTTC. It specifies CASSLNYNEQFF.

The chain employs TRBV5-1 and TRBJ2-6; 9 nucleotides match TRBD1. CDR1 and CDR2 (germline): SGHRS, YFSETQ. V was pared by 3 bases and J by 0 bases, with 4 bases of the junction left unmatched. The length of the CDR3 is 17 residues. DNA of the CDR3: TGCGCCAGCAGCTGGGGGACAGGGCCCTCTGGGGCCAACGTCCTGACTTTC. This codes for CASSWGTGPSGANVLTF.

J is TRBJ2-7 and V is TRBV24-1, with no clear D. The CDR3 runs 12 residues. V lost 5 bases and J lost 5, with 9 bases in between. The germline V gene has CDR1 KGHDR and CDR2 SFDVKD. As DNA, the CDR3 is TGTGCCACCAGTGGGCAGACCAACGAGCAGTACTTC. It codes for CATSGQTNEQYF.

The chain couples TRBV2 to TRBJ2-5, with a weak D call TRBD1 (5 bases). In germline, CDR1 is SNHLY, CDR2 FYNNEI. The ends were cut back, 4 bases at V and 1 base at J, with 10 bases in the middle. The length of the CDR3 is 14 residues. The CDR3 here is CASSASTVQETQYF. Written as DNA, the CDR3 is TGTGCCAGCAGTGCGTCGACAGTCCAAGAGACCCAGTACTTC.

This clone was counted a single time. The V gene is TRBV7-3, the J gene TRBJ2-2; 8 bases map to TRBD2. V gave up 6 bases and J gave up 6 bases; unmatched junction bases: 6. The CDR3 is 14 residues long. Germline-derived CDR1 and CDR2 are SGHTA and FQGTGA. CDR3 residues: CASRPTSAAGELFF. CDR3 bases: TGTGCCAGCAGGCCGACTAGCGCGGCCGGGGAGCTGTTTTTT. Supplemented by reference TRBV7-3 and TRBJ2-2, the full variable domain reads GAGVSQTPSNKVTEKGKYVELRCDPISGHTALYWYRQSLGQGPEFLIYFQGTGAADDSGLPNDRFFAVRPEGSVSTLKIQRTERGDSAVYLCASRPTSAAGELFFGEGSRLTVL.

The J gene is TRBJ2-7, the V gene TRBV7-2; tentatively, D is TRBD2 (5 bases). The germline V gene has CDR1 SGHTA and CDR2 FQGNSA. The V gene lost 1 base and the J gene lost 2 bases, with 9 bases spanning the gap. There are 14 residues in the CDR3. As DNA, the CDR3 is TGTGCCAGCAGCTTAGGTCCGGGGACCTACGAGCAGTACTTC. Its protein is CASSLGPGTYEQYF.

The rearrangement uses TRBV6-6 and TRBJ1-2; the D is unclear. This CDR3 has 14 amino acids. Trimming left V 6 bases short and J 2 bases short, with 13 bases between. Germline V CDR1 and CDR2: MNHNY, SVGAGI (reference sequence). Here the CDR3 reads CASRAPDGNYGYTF. CDR3 nucleotide sequence: TGTGCCAGCAGGGCTCCGGACGGAAACTATGGCTACACCTTC.

CDR3 amino acids: CAWSVPRFTQPQHF. The CDR3 DNA follows: TGTGCCTGGAGTGTACCAAGGTTCACCCAGCCCCAGCATTTT. The J gene is TRBJ1-5, the V gene TRBV30; no firm D call. V was trimmed by 0 bases and J by 7 bases, leaving 13 bases between them. This CDR3 has 14 residues. Per the germline V gene, CDR1 is GTSNPN and CDR2 is SVGIG (reference sequence).

The J gene is TRBJ1-2, the V gene TRBV27; the D gene is possibly TRBD1 (5 bases). The CDR3 runs 14 residues. V was shortened by 3 bases and J by 7 bases, with 15 bases between the two germline ends. Germline V gene data show CDR1 as MNHEY and CDR2 as SMNVEV (reference sequence). The CDR3 region has the DNA TGTGCCAGCAGTTTGTCGTCAGGGTTTGGTGGCTACACCTTC. Its protein is CASSLSSGFGGYTF.